This is a list of T cell receptor beta chains from one sample in a study of cytomegalovirus exposure and HLA in healthy donors. The method was immunoSEQ multiplex PCR; TCRdb's version includes in-frame clones alone and lacks a portion of them. This repertoire shows about 270,000 clones, under 80% found once; its top ten account for approximately 2.1%. The sequenced material came from PBMCs. Every receptor here comes from a female donor in good health and CMV-seronegative. CDR3s include the opening cysteine and the closing phenylalanine or tryptophan. D genes are given only for firm matches. Not every row has a clone size; where given, it reads once, few, many or a size class.

NA NA TRBJ2-5 TRBV15 TGTGCCACCAGCAGATTTTCGTCGTATGATGAGCAGTACTTC CATSRFSSYDEQYF
once TRBD2 TRBJ2-1 TRBV5-1 TGCGCCAGCAGCCGAGGGACTAGCGGGAGTCGTGAGCAGTTCTTC CASSRGTSGSREQFF
NA NA TRBJ2-7 TRBV28 TGTGCCAGCAGCTTATATTGGGGGGGCCCCTACGAGCAGTACTTC CASSLYWGGPYEQYF
NA TRBD2 TRBJ2-3 TRBV6-5 TGTGCCAGCAAGGCGGGAGCCACAGATACGCAGTATTTT CASKAGATDTQYF
NA NA TRBJ1-1 TRBV25-1 TGTGCCAGCAGTGAATATGGAGGCCTCGCTGAAGCTTTCTTT CASSEYGGLAEAFF
few NA TRBJ2-3 TRBV30 TGTGCCTGGAGTGTAAATGGCCTTAACACAGATACGCAGTATTTT CAWSVNGLNTDTQYF
NA NA TRBJ2-7 TRBV5-1 TGCGCCAGCAGCTTGGCCGTCAGTACCTACGAGCAGTACTTC CASSLAVSTYEQYF
few TRBD1 TRBJ1-1 TRBV7-8 TGTGCCAGCAGCGCCGACAGGGCTAGTGAAGCTTTCTTT CASSADRASEAFF
NA TRBD1 TRBJ2-7 TRBV4-1 TGCGCCAGCAGCCAAGAAAAAAGGGACAGGGGCTCCTACGAGCAGTACTTC CASSQEKRDRGSYEQYF
NA NA TRBJ2-6 TRBV27 TGTGCCAGCAGCACCCTCAGGGTCGCCGGGGCCAACGTCCTGACTTTC CASSTLRVAGANVLTF
NA NA TRBJ1-2 TRBV9 TGTGCCAGCAGCGTTGGACAGTTGTATGGCTACACCTTC CASSVGQLYGYTF
NA TRBD2 TRBJ2-2 TRBV19 TGTGCCAGTAGAACGGGGGGGGTAGCGGAGAACACCGGGGAGCTGTTTTTT CASRTGGVAENTGELFF
NA TRBD1 TRBJ2-7 TRBV5-1 TGCGCCAGCTCGGACTCGGACAGGGCTTTAGCCTACGAGCAGTACTTC CASSDSDRALAYEQYF
few NA TRBJ1-3 TRBV25-1 TGTGCCAGCAGTGAAGCGCGAGCTGGAAACACCATATATTTT CASSEARAGNTIYF
NA TRBD2 TRBJ2-3 TRBV10-3 TGTGCCATCAGTGATGGACTAGCGGGAGTAGGCACAGATACGCAGTATTTT CAISDGLAGVGTDTQYF
NA NA TRBJ1-1 TRBV7-9 TGTGCCAGCAGTATTCAGGCTGAAGCTTTCTTT CASSIQAEAFF
once TRBD2 TRBJ2-1 TRBV9 TGTGCCAGCAGCCTTGGGACTAGCGGGAGTCGCGATGAGCAGTTCTTC CASSLGTSGSRDEQFF
few NA TRBJ1-5 TRBV6-1 TGTGCCAGCAGTGTGAACGGAGATCAGCCCCAGCATTTT CASSVNGDQPQHF
once TRBD2 TRBJ2-7 TRBV19 TGTGCCAGTAGTATAGACGGGGGGATCCTCTCCTACGAGCAGTACTTC CASSIDGGILSYEQYF
NA NA TRBJ2-7 TRBV6-1 TGTGCCAAAAATCGGGACATTATTTTCTACGAGCAGTACTTC CAKNRDIIFYEQYF
NA TRBD1 TRBJ2-7 TRBV10-3 TGTGCCATCACAAAGACTACAGGGGGCAGAGTCGAGCAGTACTTC CAITKTTGGRVEQYF
NA NA TRBJ2-7 TRBV11-2 TGTGCCAGCAGCTTAGGCGACACTCACTACGAGCAGTACTTC CASSLGDTHYEQYF
NA NA TRBJ2-1 TRBV29-1 TGCAGCGTTGTGATCACAGGAGCACAGTTCTTC CSVVITGAQFF
NA TRBD1 TRBJ2-7 TRBV10-3 TGTGCCATCAGTGGGGTCCGGGACAGTTACGAGCAGTACTTC CAISGVRDSYEQYF
NA NA TRBJ2-1 TRBV4-1 TGCGCCAGCAGTCAAAAACTAGTTTTAAACGGACAGTATGAGCAGTTCTTC CASSQKLVLNGQYEQFF
NA NA TRBJ1-1 TRBV29-1 TGCAGCGTGGTCCCCCGGTATTCGAACACTGAAGCTTTCTTT CSVVPRYSNTEAFF
NA NA TRBJ2-1 TRBV7-9 TGTGCCAGCAGCTTAGGATTCGGGGGTTCTGAAGGGCACAATGAGCAGTTCTTC CASSLGFGGSEGHNEQFF
NA NA TRBJ2-7 TRBV15 TGTGCCACCAGCAGAGGTCCTAGCAGCTACGAGCAGTACTTC CATSRGPSSYEQYF
NA NA TRBJ2-1 TRBV10-1 TGCGCCAGCCCCGGGACACATCCTAAAAGCACCCTCTCCTACAATGAGCAGTTCTTC CASPGTHPKSTLSYNEQFF
NA NA TRBJ2-6 TRBV19 TGTGCCAGTAGTAGGGACACTAGCTCTGGGGCCAACGTCCTGACTTTC CASSRDTSSGANVLTF
NA TRBD1 TRBJ1-2 TRBV10-3 TGTGCCATCAGCGGGACAGGGGATACCTATGGCTACACCTTC CAISGTGDTYGYTF
NA TRBD2 TRBJ2-3 TRBV27 TGTGCCAGCAGTTCTAGCGGGAGGCCCGCCGCCCTCACAGATACGCAGTATTTT CASSSSGRPAALTDTQYF
once TRBD2 TRBJ2-1 TRBV27 TGTGCCAGCAGACTAGCGGGAGGAGGGACGGCTGAGCAGTTCTTC CASRLAGGGTAEQFF
NA TRBD1 TRBJ2-5 TRBV25-1 TGTGCCAGCAGTGATACAGGGGTCGAGACCCAGTACTTC CASSDTGVETQYF
NA NA TRBJ1-1 TRBV6-5 TGTGCCAGCAGTTTACAGCCGAACACTGAAGCTTTCTTT CASSLQPNTEAFF
NA NA TRBJ2-6 TRBV29-1 TGCAGCGTTGCTATCGTCCCAAACTCTGGGGCCAACGTCCTGACTTTC CSVAIVPNSGANVLTF
NA NA TRBJ2-7 TRBV4-2 TGTGCCAGCAGCCAAGATCCAGAAAGGAGCGAGCAGTACTTC CASSQDPERSEQYF
NA TRBD1 TRBJ2-3 TRBV11-2 TGTGCCAGCAGCCGATACCCTACGACAGGGGATAGGTGGGCAGATACGCAGTATTTT CASSRYPTTGDRWADTQYF
NA TRBD1 TRBJ2-1 TRBV7-2 TGTGCCAGCAGCCTCTTACAGGGGGGTGAGCAGTTCTTC CASSLLQGGEQFF
NA NA TRBJ2-1 TRBV25-1 TGTGCCAGCAGTGCTCTCGGGGACTCGAGCTCCTACAATGAGCAGTTCTTC CASSALGDSSSYNEQFF
NA NA TRBJ2-7 TRBV6-5 TGTGCCAGCAGTTATCAGGGGACCGACTACGAGCAGTACTTC CASSYQGTDYEQYF
NA TRBD1 TRBJ2-5 TRBV11-2 TGTGCCAGCAGCCCTCGGACAGGGAGGCCAACGGAGACCCAGTACTTC CASSPRTGRPTETQYF
once NA TRBJ2-1 TRBV7-9 TGTTCCAGCCGATTTACAGGGTATGAGCAGTTCTTC CSSRFTGYEQFF
few NA TRBJ1-1 TRBV30 TGTGCCTTAAGGGCAGGGCTGAACACTGAAGCTTTCTTT CALRAGLNTEAFF
NA TRBD1 TRBJ1-2 TRBV18 TGTGCCAGCTCACCGGACAGGATCTATGGCTACACCTTC CASSPDRIYGYTF
NA NA TRBJ2-5 TRBV9 TGTGCCAGCAGCGCCAGAGCTCAGCCGGGTAGCAGCGAGACCCAGTACTTC CASSARAQPGSSETQYF
few TRBD2 TRBJ2-1 TRBV27 TGTGCCAGCAGCCACGTCATGCGGGAGGGCCAGGGAAATGAGCAGTTCTTC CASSHVMREGQGNEQFF
NA NA TRBJ2-2 TRBV5-1 TGCGCCAGCAGCTTGGGACAAGGGGCCGGGGAGCTGTTTTTT CASSLGQGAGELFF
NA TRBD2 TRBJ2-7 TRBV6-1 TGTGCCAGCTCGGCACTAGCGGGATACGAGCAGTACTTC CASSALAGYEQYF
NA TRBD2 TRBJ2-1 TRBV28 TGTGCCAGCATTAGCGGGGGTTACAATGAGCAGTTCTTC CASISGGYNEQFF
NA NA TRBJ2-7 TRBV11-3 TGTGCCAGCAGCTTTGCCCCTACCTACGAGCAGTACTTC CASSFAPTYEQYF
NA NA TRBJ1-4 TRBV6-4 TGTGCCAGCAGTGACTCGAGGCTGCCAACTAATGAAAAACTGTTTTTT CASSDSRLPTNEKLFF
NA TRBD2 TRBJ2-1 TRBV19 TGTGCCAGTGGACCGGGACTAGACTACAATGAGCAGTTCTTC CASGPGLDYNEQFF
NA TRBD2 TRBJ2-3 TRBV6-1 TGTGCCAGCAGTGTACTAGCGGGTAGCACAGATACGCAGTATTTT CASSVLAGSTDTQYF
NA TRBD2 TRBJ2-7 TRBV11-2 TGTGCCAGCAGCATGGGACTAGCGGGAGCGCTCTCCTACGAGCAGTACTTC CASSMGLAGALSYEQYF
NA TRBD1 TRBJ2-5 TRBV7-6 TGTGCCAGCAGCTGGTCGACAGGGGGCGGGGAGACCCAGTACTTC CASSWSTGGGETQYF
NA TRBD1 TRBJ1-1 TRBV13 TGTGCCAGCAGCCCCGGACAGGGTGAAGCTTTCTTT CASSPGQGEAFF